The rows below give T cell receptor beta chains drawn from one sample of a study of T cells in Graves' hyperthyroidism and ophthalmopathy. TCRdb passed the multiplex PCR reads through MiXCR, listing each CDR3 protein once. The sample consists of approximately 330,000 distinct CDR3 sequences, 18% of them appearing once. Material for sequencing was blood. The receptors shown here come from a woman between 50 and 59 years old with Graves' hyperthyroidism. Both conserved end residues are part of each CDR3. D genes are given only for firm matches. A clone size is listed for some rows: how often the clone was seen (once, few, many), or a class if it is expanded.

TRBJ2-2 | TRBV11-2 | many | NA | TGTGCCAGCAGCCAGAGTGATTCCGGGGAGCTGTTTTTT | CASSQSDSGELFF
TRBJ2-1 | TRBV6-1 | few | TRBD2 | TGTGCTAGCAGAGTCCTAGCGGGAGTCAATGAGCAGTTCTTC | CASRVLAGVNEQFF
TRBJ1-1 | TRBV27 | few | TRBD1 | TGTGCCAGCACCCGAGAGGGCACAGGGGGTAGAGGCACTGAAGCTTTCTTT | CASTREGTGGRGTEAFF
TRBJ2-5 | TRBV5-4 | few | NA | TGTGCCAGCAGCTTGGCTCTGGGGAAAGAGACCCAGTACTTC | CASSLALGKETQYF
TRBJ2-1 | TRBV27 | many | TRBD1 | TGTGCCAGCAGGGACAGGGTGGTAGACAATGAGCAGTTCTTC | CASRDRVVDNEQFF
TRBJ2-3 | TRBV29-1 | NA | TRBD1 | TGCAGCGGGGGGACAGGGGTGACAGATACGCAGTATTTT | CSGGTGVTDTQYF
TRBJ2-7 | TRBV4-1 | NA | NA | TGCGCCAGCAGCCAAGTAGCAGCCCCCGAGCAGTACTTC | CASSQVAAPEQYF
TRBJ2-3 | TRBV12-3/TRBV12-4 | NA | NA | TGTGCCAGCAGCTCGGACTTAAGCACAGATACGCAGTATTTT | CASSSDLSTDTQYF
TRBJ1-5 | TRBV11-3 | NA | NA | TGTGCCAGCAGCTACCCAGTTAGGGAGCCCCAGCATTTT | CASSYPVREPQHF
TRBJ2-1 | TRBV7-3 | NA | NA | TGTGCCAGCAGCTCAAGTCCAAACAACGAGCAGTTCTTC | CASSSSPNNEQFF
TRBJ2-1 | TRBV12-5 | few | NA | TGTGCTAGTGGTTTGGTACTTGGGGGACTCTACAATGAGCAGTTCTTC | CASGLVLGGLYNEQFF